This T cell receptor beta chain was captured in a study of cytomegalovirus exposure and HLA in healthy donors. CDR3 size: 14 residues. Germline-derived CDR1 and CDR2 are GTSNPN and SVGIG (reference sequence). Trimming took off 0 bases at V and 1 base at J, with 8 bases between the two ends. This clone was seen more than once but under ten times. With 60 Vbeta and 13 Jbeta primers, the PCR was carried out. Measured with immunoSEQ multiplex PCR; TCRdb has only the in-frame clones, and not every one. The sample shows a few hundred thousand clones, about 80% of them seen only once. The sequence was collected from a young woman in good health and CMV-seronegative. Sequenced input: PBMCs. The rearrangement uses TRBV30 and TRBJ2-3; possibly TRBD2 for D (5 bases). This CDR3 is CAWSVLGGTDTQYF. In DNA form, the CDR3 reads TGTGCCTGGAGTGTACTGGGAGGCACAGATACGCAGTATTTT.